This T cell receptor beta chain was sequenced for a study of T cells after yellow fever vaccination. This clonotype was found many times. Its antigen is not identified. They built TCR cDNA with 5'RACE template switching, a step that put in a universal primer site and UMIs. TCRdb used MiXCR to reprocess the 5' RACE reads, holding one entry per CDR3 protein. The table lists around 360,000 distinct CDR3 sequences, approximately 10% of them singletons. Findings and caveats of the study: The secondary response showed a weaker magnitude and a faster peak, day 5 versus 15.

The germline CDR1 and CDR2 sequences are MNHNS and SASEGT. V lost 7 bases to trimming and J lost 7 bases; unmatched junction nucleotides: 17. The CDR3 runs 16 residues. The sequences come from PBMCs, collected on the day of the first yellow fever vaccination. The chain couples TRBV6-1 to TRBJ2-7, with 9 nucleotides matching TRBD1. This receptor was identified in a man between 18 and 35 years old who received the YFV17D yellow fever vaccine. DNA for the CDR3: TGTGCCAGCATAAGGCGCCCGGGACAGGGAGCGGGAGAGCAGTACTTC. Amino acid sequence: CASIRRPGQGAGEQYF.